This T cell receptor (beta chain) was retrieved from a study of response to subunit inactivated influenza vaccine. General study points: Few additional T cells are recruited per seasonal influenza vaccination, authors suggested.

The CDR3 runs to 17 residues. V lost 0 bases to trimming and J lost 9 bases; unmatched junction nucleotides: 12. Germline CDR1 and CDR2: MGHRA and YSYEKL. TCRdb recomputed calls from the RT-PCR reads with MiXCR, one row per CDR3 protein. The sample carries a few hundred thousand distinct CDR3 sequences, approximately 9.9% recorded once. Comment on this clonotype: Its target is not known.

The clonotype was recovered from a man aged 45-65 years who received an inactivated influenza vaccine. This chain joins TRBV4-1 and TRBJ2-1, with 9 bases aligning to TRBD2. Material: PBMCs from blood, obtained 40 to 50 days after vaccination. In DNA form, the CDR3 reads TGCGCCAGCAGCCAAGATAGGGCTAGCGGGGAAGTCTTTGAGCAGTTCTTC. Its protein product is CASSQDRASGEVFEQFF.